This TCR beta chain was recorded in a study of Graves' ophthalmopathy and Graves' hyperthyroidism. This clonotype was observed at least ten times. Its antigen is undetermined. This CDR3 region has 13 residues. V lost 4 bases and J 5 bases, leaving 11 bases between the germline ends. CDR1 and CDR2 (germline): ENHRY, SYGVKD. RNA transcripts were the template, and TCR beta CDR3 regions were amplified from them. The authors performed first-round RT-PCR with HTBI primers and then a second-round multiplex PCR. TCRdb reanalysed the multiplex PCR reads using MiXCR and keeps one entry per CDR3 protein. Of about 380,000 distinct CDR3 sequences listed, 15% are singletons. Uncontrolled infections, pregnancy, lactation or other autoimmune diseases led to patient exclusion. Diagnosis used clinical symptoms, serum thyroxine, TRAb, thyroid ultrasound and orbital computed tomography. Study results and limitations: Both a 70.59% sensitivity and a 72.22% specificity characterized the model's predictions of ophthalmopathy progression. Most expanded clonotypes in thyroid above 0.001 frequency also showed up in blood.

The chain recombines TRBV10-3 with TRBJ1-1; perhaps TRBD1 as D (5 bases). The sample was peripheral blood. This receptor was taken from a woman aged 18-29 years with stable Graves' hyperthyroidism. The CDR3 DNA sequence: TGTGCCATCAGTGCGGAGGGACGGACTGAAGCTTTCTTT. Translation: CAISAEGRTEAFF.